This TCR beta chain stems from a study of CD4 and CD8 cells across lung adenocarcinoma regions. Donors had localized lung adenocarcinoma, a non-small cell lung cancer. TCRdb redid the calling of the PCR reads with MiXCR, one entry per CDR3 protein. The table shows around 15,000 distinct CDR3 sequences, with approximately 40% occurring only once. The CDR3 consists of 15 residues. Germline CDR1 MNHNS, CDR2 SASEGT. On this clonotype: One junction end does not reproduce the germline sequence, and a read error may be involved.

The TCR comes from a male donor with lung adenocarcinoma. The CD4 and CD8 labels of this study may be unreliable. The chain joins TRBV6-1 to TRBJ2-5; the D gene could be TRBD1 or TRBD2 (5 bases each). Source material: CD4+ T cells from the center of a lung tumor. CDR3 bases: TGTGCCGGCGGTCCCGGGGCTTTGCACCAAGAGACCCAGTATTTC. This codes for CAGGPGALHQETQYF.